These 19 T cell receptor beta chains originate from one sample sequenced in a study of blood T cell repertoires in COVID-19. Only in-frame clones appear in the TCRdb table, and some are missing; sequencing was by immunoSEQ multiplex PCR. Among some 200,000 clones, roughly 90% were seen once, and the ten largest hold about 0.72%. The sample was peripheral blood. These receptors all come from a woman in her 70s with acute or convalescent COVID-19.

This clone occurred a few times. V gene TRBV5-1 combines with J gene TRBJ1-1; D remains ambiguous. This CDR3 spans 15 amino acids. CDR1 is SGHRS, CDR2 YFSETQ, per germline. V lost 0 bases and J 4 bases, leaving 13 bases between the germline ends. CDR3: CASSLGASFSTEAFF. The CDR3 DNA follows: TGCGCCAGCAGCTTGGGGGCCAGTTTCTCCACTGAAGCTTTCTTT. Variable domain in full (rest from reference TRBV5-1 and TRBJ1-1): KAGVTQTPRYLIKTRGQQVTLSCSPISGHRSVSWYQQTPGQGLQFLFEYFSETQRNKGNFPGRFSGRQFSNSRSEMNVSTLELGDSALYLCASSLGASFSTEAFFGQGTRLTVV.

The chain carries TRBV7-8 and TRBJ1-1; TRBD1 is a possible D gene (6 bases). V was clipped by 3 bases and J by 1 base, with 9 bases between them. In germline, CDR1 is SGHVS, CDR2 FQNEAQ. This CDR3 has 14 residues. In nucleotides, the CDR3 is TGTGCCAGCAGCTTCCGGGACAAGAACACTGAAGCTTTCTTT. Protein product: CASSFRDKNTEAFF.

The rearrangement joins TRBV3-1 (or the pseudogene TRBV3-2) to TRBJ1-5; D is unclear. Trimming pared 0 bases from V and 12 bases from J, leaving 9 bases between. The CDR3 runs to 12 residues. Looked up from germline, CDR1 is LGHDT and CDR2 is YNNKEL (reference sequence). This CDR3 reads CASSQDNVVQHF. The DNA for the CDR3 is TGTGCCAGCAGCCAAGATAACGTAGTCCAGCATTTT.

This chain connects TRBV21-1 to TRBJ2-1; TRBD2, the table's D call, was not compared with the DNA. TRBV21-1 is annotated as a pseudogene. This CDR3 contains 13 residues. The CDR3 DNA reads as TGTGCCAGCGGGGGGGTACTAGATCATGAGCAGTTCTTC. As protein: CASGGVLDHEQFF.

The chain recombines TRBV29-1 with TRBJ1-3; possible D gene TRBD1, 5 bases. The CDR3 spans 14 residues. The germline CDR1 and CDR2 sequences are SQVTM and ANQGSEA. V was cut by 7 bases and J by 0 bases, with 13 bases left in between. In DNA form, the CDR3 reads TGCAGCGGGCGGGACGGCGGCTCTGGAAACACCATATATTTT. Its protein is CSGRDGGSGNTIYF.

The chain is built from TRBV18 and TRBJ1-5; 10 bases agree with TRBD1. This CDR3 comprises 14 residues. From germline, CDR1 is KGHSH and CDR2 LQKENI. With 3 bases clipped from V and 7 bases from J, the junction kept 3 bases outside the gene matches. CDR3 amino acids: CASSPGQGWQPQHF. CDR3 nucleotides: TGTGCCAGCTCACCGGGACAGGGGTGGCAGCCCCAGCATTTT.

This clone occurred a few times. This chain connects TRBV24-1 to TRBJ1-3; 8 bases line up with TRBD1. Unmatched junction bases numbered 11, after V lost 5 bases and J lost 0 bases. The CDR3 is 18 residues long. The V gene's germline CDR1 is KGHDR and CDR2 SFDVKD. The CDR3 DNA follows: TGTGCCACCAGTGCCGGGGGACAGGCGCCAAACTCTGGAAACACCATATATTTT. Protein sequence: CATSAGGQAPNSGNTIYF.

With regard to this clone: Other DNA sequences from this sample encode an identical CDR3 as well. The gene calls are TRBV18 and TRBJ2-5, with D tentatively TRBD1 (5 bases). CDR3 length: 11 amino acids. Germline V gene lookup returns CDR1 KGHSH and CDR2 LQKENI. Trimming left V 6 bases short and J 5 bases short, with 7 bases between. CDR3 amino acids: CASSAGETQYF. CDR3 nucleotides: TGTGCCAGCTCTGCAGGGGAGACCCAGTACTTC.

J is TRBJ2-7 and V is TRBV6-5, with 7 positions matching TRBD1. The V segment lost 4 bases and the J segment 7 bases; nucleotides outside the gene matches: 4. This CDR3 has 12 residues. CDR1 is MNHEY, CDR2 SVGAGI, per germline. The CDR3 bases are TGTGCCAGCAGTTTGACAGGGCGAGAGCAGTACTTC. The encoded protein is CASSLTGREQYF.

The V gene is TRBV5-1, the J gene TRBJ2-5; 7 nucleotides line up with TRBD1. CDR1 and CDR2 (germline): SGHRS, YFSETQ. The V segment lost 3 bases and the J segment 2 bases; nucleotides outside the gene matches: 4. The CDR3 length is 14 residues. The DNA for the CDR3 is TGCGCCAGCAGCTCGACAGGGTCTCAAGAGACCCAGTACTTC. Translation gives CASSSTGSQETQYF.

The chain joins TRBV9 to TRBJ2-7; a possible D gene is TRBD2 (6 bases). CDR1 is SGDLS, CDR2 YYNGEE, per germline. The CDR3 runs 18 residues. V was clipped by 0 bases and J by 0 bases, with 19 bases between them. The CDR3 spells CASSVGPQLPLASYEQYF. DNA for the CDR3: TGTGCCAGCAGCGTAGGCCCCCAACTGCCACTAGCCTCCTACGAGCAGTACTTC. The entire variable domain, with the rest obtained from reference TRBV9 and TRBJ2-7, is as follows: DSGVTQTPKHLITATGQRVTLRCSPRSGDLSVYWYQQSLDQGLQFLIQYYNGEERAKGNILERFSAQQFPDLHSELNLSSLELGDSALYFCASSVGPQLPLASYEQYFGPGTRLTVT.

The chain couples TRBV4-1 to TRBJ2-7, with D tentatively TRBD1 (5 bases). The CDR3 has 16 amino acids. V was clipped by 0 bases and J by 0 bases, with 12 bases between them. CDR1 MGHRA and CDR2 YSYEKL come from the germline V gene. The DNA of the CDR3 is TGCGCCAGCAGCCAAGATGAGGCTAGGGGCTCCTACGAGCAGTACTTC. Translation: CASSQDEARGSYEQYF.

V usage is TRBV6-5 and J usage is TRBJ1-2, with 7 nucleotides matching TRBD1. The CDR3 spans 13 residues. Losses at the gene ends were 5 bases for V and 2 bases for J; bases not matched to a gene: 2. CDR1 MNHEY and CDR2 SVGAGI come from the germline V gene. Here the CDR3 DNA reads TGTGCCAGCAGTCAGGGGGAGAACTATGGCTACACCTTC. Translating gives CASSQGENYGYTF.

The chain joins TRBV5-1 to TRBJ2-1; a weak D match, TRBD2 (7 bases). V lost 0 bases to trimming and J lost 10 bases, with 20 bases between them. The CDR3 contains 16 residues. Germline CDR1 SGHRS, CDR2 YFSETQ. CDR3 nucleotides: TGCGCCAGCAGCTTGGCCCCCCTCGGGACGGGGGGCGAGCAGTTCTTC. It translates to CASSLAPLGTGGEQFF.

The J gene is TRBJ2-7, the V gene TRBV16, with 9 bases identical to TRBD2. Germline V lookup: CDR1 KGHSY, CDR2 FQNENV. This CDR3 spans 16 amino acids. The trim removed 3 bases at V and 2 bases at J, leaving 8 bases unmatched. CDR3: CASSHPPAGGTYEQYF. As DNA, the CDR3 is TGTGCCAGCAGCCACCCCCCAGCGGGGGGAACCTACGAGCAGTACTTC.

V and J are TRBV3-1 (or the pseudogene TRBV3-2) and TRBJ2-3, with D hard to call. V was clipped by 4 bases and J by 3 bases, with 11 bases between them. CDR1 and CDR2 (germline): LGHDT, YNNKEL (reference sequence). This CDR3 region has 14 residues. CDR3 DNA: TGTGCCAGCAGCCCCCCCACTACGACAGATACGCAGTATTTT. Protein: CASSPPTTTDTQYF.

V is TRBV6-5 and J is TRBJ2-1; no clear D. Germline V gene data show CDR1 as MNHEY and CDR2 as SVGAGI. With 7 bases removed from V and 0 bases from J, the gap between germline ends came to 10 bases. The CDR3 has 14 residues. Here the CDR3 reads CASNLVSSYNEQFF. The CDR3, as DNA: TGTGCCAGCAACCTAGTGAGCTCCTACAATGAGCAGTTCTTC.

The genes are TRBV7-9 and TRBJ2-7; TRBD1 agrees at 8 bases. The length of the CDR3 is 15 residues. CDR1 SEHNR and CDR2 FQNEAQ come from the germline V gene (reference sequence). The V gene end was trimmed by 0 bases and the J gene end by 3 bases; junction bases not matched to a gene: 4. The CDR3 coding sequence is TGTGCCAGCAGCTTAGCTGGACAGGGAGGCTACGAGCAGTACTTC. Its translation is CASSLAGQGGYEQYF.

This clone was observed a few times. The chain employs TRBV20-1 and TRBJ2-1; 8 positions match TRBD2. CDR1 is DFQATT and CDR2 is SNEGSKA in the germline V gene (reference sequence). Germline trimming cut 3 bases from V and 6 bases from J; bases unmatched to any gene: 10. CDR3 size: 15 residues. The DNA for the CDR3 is TGCAGTGCTAGTAACCCCGGGACTAGAGCCAATGAGCAGTTCTTC. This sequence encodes CSASNPGTRANEQFF.